Included here is one T cell receptor beta chain sequence, with context. This sample was taken from a study of shared clonotypes between healthy human individuals. The assay was carried out at the deep level. The data were produced by immunoSEQ multiplex PCR, yet TCRdb's version contains in-frame clones alone and is incomplete. The sample yields over 2 million clones, roughly 96% seen once. CDR3 size: 14 residues. Per the germline V gene, CDR1 is SNHLY and CDR2 is FYNNEI. V lost 9 bases, J lost 6 bases, and 14 bases stayed unmatched. The V gene is TRBV2, the J gene TRBJ2-7; 7 nucleotides match TRBD2. Sequenced sample: naive CD4+ T cells sorted from blood. Noted subset: CD45RA+ positively selected. The clonotype originates from a man aged 18 to 30 in good health. This CDR3 reads CARNKGGSISEQYF. The DNA for the CDR3 is TGTGCCAGAAACAAGGGCGGGAGTATAAGCGAGCAGTACTTC.